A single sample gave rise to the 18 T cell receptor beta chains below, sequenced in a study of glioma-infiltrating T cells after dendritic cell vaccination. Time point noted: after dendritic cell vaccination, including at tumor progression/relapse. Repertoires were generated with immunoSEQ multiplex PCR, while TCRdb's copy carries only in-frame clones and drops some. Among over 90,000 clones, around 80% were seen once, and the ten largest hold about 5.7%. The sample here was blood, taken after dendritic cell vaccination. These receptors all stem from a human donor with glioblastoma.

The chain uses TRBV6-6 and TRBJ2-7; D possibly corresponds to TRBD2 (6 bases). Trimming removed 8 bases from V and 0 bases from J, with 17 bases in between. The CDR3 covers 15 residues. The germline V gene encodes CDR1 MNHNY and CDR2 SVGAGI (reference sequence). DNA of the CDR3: TGTGCCAGCGGTTTAATCGGCGGGGTCTCCTACGAGCAGTACTTC. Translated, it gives CASGLIGGVSYEQYF.

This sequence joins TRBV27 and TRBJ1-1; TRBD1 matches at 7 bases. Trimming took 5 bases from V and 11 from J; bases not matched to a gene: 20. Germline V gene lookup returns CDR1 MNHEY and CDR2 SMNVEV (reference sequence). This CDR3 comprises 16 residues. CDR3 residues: CASSINRGLSEHWAFF. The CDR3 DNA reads TGTGCCAGCAGTATAAACAGGGGACTTTCTGAACACTGGGCTTTCTTT.

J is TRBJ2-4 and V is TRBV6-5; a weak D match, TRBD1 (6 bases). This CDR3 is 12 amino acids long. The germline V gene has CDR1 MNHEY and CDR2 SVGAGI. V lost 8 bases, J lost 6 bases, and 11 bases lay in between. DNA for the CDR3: TGTGCCAGCTCCACACAGGGAAACATTCAGTACTTC. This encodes CASSTQGNIQYF.

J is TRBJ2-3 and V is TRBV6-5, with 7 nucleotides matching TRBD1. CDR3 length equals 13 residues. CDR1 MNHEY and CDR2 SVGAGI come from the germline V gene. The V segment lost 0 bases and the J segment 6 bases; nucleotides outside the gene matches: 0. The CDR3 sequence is CASSYSRGDTQYF. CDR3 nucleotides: TGTGCCAGCAGTTACTCCAGGGGGGATACGCAGTATTTT.

In nucleotides, the CDR3 is TGTGCCAGCAGCCTTTTTAATTCACCCCTCCACTTT. Its translation is CASSLFNSPLHF. The rearrangement joins TRBV6-1 to TRBJ1-6; D gene unclear. The CDR3 sequence is 12 residues long. Trimming stripped 6 bases from V and 6 bases from J, with 6 bases between. The germline V gene encodes CDR1 MNHNS and CDR2 SASEGT.

The CDR3 sequence: CASSPGQITYEQYF. Here the CDR3 DNA reads TGTGCCAGCAGTCCGGGACAGATAACCTACGAGCAGTACTTC. The V gene is TRBV27, the J gene TRBJ2-7; 7 bases fit TRBD1. The CDR3 loop spans 14 amino acids. Germline CDR1 reads MNHEY; CDR2 reads SMNVEV (reference sequence). With 5 bases clipped from V and 2 bases from J, the junction kept 6 bases outside the gene matches.

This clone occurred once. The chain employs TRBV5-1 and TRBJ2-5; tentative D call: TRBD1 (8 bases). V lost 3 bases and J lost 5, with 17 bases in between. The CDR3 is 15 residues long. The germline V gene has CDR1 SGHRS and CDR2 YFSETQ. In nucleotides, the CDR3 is TGCGCCAGCAGCTACGTAGGACAGGGAGGGGAGACCCAGTACTTC. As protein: CASSYVGQGGETQYF. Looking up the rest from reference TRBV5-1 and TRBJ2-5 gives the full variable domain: KAGVTQTPRYLIKTRGQQVTLSCSPISGHRSVSWYQQTPGQGLQFLFEYFSETQRNKGNFPGRFSGRQFSNSRSEMNVSTLELGDSALYLCASSYVGQGGETQYFGPGTRLLVL.

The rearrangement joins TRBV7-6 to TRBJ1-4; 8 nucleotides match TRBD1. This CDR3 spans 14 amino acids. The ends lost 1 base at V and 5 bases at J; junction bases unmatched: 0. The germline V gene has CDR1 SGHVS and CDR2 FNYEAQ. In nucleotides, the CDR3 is TGTGCCAGCAGCTTAGGGACAGGGAATGAAAAACTGTTTTTT. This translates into CASSLGTGNEKLFF.

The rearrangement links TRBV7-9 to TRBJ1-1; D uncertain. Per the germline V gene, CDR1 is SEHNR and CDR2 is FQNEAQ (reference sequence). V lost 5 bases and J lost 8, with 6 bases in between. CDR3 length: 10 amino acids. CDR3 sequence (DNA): TGTGCCAGCAGCCAGGCGGAAGCTTTCTTT. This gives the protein CASSQAEAFF. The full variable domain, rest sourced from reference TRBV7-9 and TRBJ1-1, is DTGVSQNPRHKITKRGQNVTFRCDPISEHNRLYWYRQTLGQGPEFLTYFQNEAQLEKSRLLSDRFSAERPKGSFSTLEIQRTEQGDSAMYLCASSQAEAFFGQGTRLTVV.

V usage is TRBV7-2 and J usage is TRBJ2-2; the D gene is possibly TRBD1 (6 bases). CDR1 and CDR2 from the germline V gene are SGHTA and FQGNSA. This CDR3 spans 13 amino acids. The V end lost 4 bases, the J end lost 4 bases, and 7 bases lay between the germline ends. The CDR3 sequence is CASSYRVTGELFF. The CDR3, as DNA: TGTGCCAGCAGCTACAGGGTCACCGGGGAGCTGTTTTTT.

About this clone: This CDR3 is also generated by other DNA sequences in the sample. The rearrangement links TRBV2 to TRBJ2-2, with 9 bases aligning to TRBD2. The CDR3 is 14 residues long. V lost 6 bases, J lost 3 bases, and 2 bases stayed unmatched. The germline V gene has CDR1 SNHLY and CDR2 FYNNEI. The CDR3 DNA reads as TGTGCCAGCAGACTAGCGGGCTACACCGGGGAGCTGTTTTTT. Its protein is CASRLAGYTGELFF.

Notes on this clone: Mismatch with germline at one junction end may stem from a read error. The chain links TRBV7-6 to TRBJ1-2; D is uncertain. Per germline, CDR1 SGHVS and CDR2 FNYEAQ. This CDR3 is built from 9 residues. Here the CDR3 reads CASSFGSYF. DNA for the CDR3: TGTGCCAGCAGCTTCGGTTCTTACTTC.

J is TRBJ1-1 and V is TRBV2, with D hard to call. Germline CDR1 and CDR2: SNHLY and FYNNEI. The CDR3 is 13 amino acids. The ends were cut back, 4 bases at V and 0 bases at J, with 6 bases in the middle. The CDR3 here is CASSGGLNTEAFF. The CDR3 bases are TGTGCCAGCAGTGGAGGATTGAACACTGAAGCTTTCTTT. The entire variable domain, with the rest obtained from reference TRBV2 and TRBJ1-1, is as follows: EPEVTQTPSHQVTQMGQEVILRCVPISNHLYFYWYRQILGQKVEFLVSFYNNEISEKSEIFDDQFSVERPDGSNFTLKIRSTKLEDSAMYFCASSGGLNTEAFFGQGTRLTVV.

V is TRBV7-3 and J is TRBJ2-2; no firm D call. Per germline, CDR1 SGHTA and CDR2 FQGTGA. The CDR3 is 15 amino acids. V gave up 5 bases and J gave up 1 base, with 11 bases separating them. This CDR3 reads CASSPTGMNTGELFF. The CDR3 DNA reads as TGTGCCAGCAGCCCGACTGGAATGAACACCGGGGAGCTGTTTTTT.

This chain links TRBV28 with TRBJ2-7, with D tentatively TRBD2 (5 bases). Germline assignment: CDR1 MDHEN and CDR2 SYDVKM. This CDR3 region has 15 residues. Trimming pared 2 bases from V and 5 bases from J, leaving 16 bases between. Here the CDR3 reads CASSLTRPLTNEQYF. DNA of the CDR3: TGTGCCAGCAGTTTAACTAGACCCCTAACCAACGAGCAGTACTTC.

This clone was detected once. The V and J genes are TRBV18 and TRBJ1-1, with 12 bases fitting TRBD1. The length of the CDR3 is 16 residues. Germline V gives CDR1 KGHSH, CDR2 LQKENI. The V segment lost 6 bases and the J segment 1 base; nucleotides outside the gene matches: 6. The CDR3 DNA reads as TGTGCCAGCTCCCAGGGACAGGGGGCGCGGAACACTGAAGCTTTCTTT. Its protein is CASSQGQGARNTEAFF.

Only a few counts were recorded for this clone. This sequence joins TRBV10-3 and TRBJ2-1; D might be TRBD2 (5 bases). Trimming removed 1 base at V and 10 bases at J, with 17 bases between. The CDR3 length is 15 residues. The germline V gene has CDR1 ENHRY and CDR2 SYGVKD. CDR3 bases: TGTGCCATCAGTGAGTTGCGGGCCCCCGATTCAGAGCAGTTCTTC. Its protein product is CAISELRAPDSEQFF.

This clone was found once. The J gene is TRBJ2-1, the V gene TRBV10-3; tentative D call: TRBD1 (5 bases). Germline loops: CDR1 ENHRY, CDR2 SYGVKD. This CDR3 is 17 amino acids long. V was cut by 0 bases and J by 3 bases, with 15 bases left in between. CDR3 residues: CAISESMAVQDYNEQFF. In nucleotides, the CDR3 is TGTGCCATCAGTGAGTCGATGGCGGTACAGGACTACAATGAGCAGTTCTTC.